A single sample gave rise to the 21 T cell receptor beta chains below, sequenced in a study of OX40 agonist ivuxolimab in advanced cancers. The table came from immunoSEQ multiplex PCR; TCRdb's copy has only in-frame clones and leaves some out. The top ten hold 25% to 35% of the sample, which has about 15,000 clones, 70% to 75% seen once. The specimen comprised CD4+ or CD8+ T cells sorted from blood, sampled in a trial of the OX40 agonist ivuxolimab. All receptors derive from an adult with an advanced solid tumor such as melanoma, head and neck, liver or kidney cancer.

The chain employs TRBV28 and TRBJ2-1; TRBD1 agrees at 9 bases. From germline, CDR1 is MDHEN and CDR2 SYDVKM. The CDR3 totals 21 residues. V lost 3 bases, J lost 0 bases, and 18 bases stayed unmatched. CDR3 in amino acids: CASSFESGDRAAYRSYNEQFF. In DNA, the CDR3 is TGTGCCAGCAGTTTCGAATCGGGGGACAGGGCAGCATATCGCTCCTACAATGAGCAGTTCTTC. The entire variable domain, with the rest obtained from reference TRBV28 and TRBJ2-1, is as follows: DVKVTQSSRYLVKRTGEKVFLECVQDMDHENMFWYRQDPGLGLRLIYFSYDVKMKEKGDIPEGYSVSREKKERFSLILESASTNQTSMYLCASSFESGDRAAYRSYNEQFFGPGTRLTVL.

The chain joins TRBV7-9 to TRBJ2-7; D remains unclear. Between the trimmed V and J ends, which lost 5 bases and 6 bases, there was a span of 11 bases. CDR1 and CDR2 from the germline V gene are SEHNR and FQNEAQ (reference sequence). The CDR3 has 12 amino acids. The CDR3 is CASSPGPSEQYF. CDR3 in DNA: TGTGCCAGCAGCCCGGGCCCGAGCGAGCAGTACTTC.

The chain's CDR3 is CASSQDPSGGYNEQFF. CDR3 in DNA: TGTGCCAGCAGCCAAGATCCAAGCGGGGGTTACAATGAGCAGTTCTTC. This chain connects TRBV4-2 to TRBJ2-1, with 8 bases aligning to TRBD2. The germline gives CDR1 LGHNA, CDR2 YNFKEQ. The V gene end was trimmed by 0 bases and the J gene end by 4 bases; junction bases not matched to a gene: 5. This CDR3 is 16 amino acids long.

In its sample, this clone is medium-sized. In DNA, the CDR3 is TGTGCCAGCAGCCCCGGGTCACACAATGAGCAGTTCTTC. It encodes CASSPGSHNEQFF. The chain uses TRBV9 and TRBJ2-1; D remains unclear. CDR3 length: 13 amino acids. V gave up 4 bases and J gave up 5 bases, with 10 bases separating them. CDR1 and CDR2 from the germline V gene are SGDLS and YYNGEE.

This chain uses TRBV7-9 with TRBJ2-7; 11 bases are shared with TRBD2. The CDR3 sequence is 14 residues long. The germline CDR1 and CDR2 sequences are SEHNR and FQNEAQ (reference sequence). The ends lost 5 bases at V and 6 bases at J; junction bases unmatched: 6. The CDR3 DNA follows: TGTGCCAGCAGCCCTACACTAGCGGGAGCCGAGCAGTACTTC. It encodes CASSPTLAGAEQYF.

V usage is TRBV28 and J usage is TRBJ2-7; D remains ambiguous. Deletions cut 2 bases from V and 2 bases from J, with 10 bases between. The germline gives CDR1 MDHEN, CDR2 SYDVKM. The CDR3 runs 14 residues. CDR3 region: CASSLRPSPYEQYF. CDR3 sequence (DNA): TGTGCCAGCAGTTTACGTCCATCCCCCTACGAGCAGTACTTC.

This clone was seen a few times. The gene calls are TRBV4-3 and TRBJ2-3, with D unresolved. This CDR3 is built from 15 residues. The V end lost 0 bases, the J end lost 6 bases, and 13 bases lay between the germline ends. CDR1 is LGHNA, CDR2 YSLEER, per germline. Written as DNA, the CDR3 is TGCGCCAGCAGCCAAGATCGAAACCCGAGGGATACGCAGTATTTT. Its protein product is CASSQDRNPRDTQYF.

A single count supports this clone. The gene calls are TRBV4-2 and TRBJ2-6, with D unclear. Per germline, CDR1 LGHNA and CDR2 YNFKEQ. The CDR3 runs to 16 residues. The V gene lost 2 bases and the J gene lost 0 bases, with 8 bases spanning the gap. The DNA of the CDR3 is TGTGCCAGCAGCCAACCGCAAGCCTCTGGGGCCAACGTCCTGACTTTC. Translating gives CASSQPQASGANVLTF.

This clone came up a few times. This chain joins TRBV29-1 and TRBJ2-1, with 7 bases aligning to TRBD1. Germline lookup yields CDR1 SQVTM and CDR2 ANQGSEA. Trimming cost V 3 bases and J 2 bases; bases outside gene matches: 1. The CDR3 spans 13 residues. CDR3 in DNA: TGCAGCGTTGAGGGACAGCCCTACAATGAGCAGTTCTTC. It specifies CSVEGQPYNEQFF.

V usage is TRBV19 and J usage is TRBJ2-3; TRBD1 might be the D (6 bases). V lost 7 bases, J lost 0 bases, and 35 bases lay in between. CDR3 length equals 22 residues. The germline V gene has CDR1 LNHDA and CDR2 SQIVND (reference sequence). As DNA, the CDR3 is TGTGCCAGTAAAGAAATCCTGGGGGCCAGTGCAGACCCAGGTTCTAGCACAGATACGCAGTATTTT. Translation gives CASKEILGASADPGSSTDTQYF.

The V call is TRBV4-1, the J call TRBJ2-7; the D gene could be TRBD1 or TRBD2 (5 bases each). Trimming took 1 base from V and 3 from J, leaving 7 bases between them. The CDR3 runs 13 residues. CDR1 is MGHRA, CDR2 YSYEKL, per germline. The CDR3 coding sequence is TGCGCCAGCAGCCAAGGGGACGTCTACGAGCAGTACTTC. Residues: CASSQGDVYEQYF.

The V gene is TRBV27, the J gene TRBJ2-7, with TRBD1 matching 8 bases. This CDR3 contains 15 residues. After removal of 6 bases from V and 4 bases from J, the junction contained 11 bases not matched to a gene. In germline, CDR1 is MNHEY, CDR2 SMNVEV (reference sequence). The chain's CDR3 is CASRSTTGVQYEQYF. The CDR3 coding sequence is TGTGCCAGCAGATCAACGACAGGGGTACAATACGAGCAGTACTTC.

The chain employs TRBV28 and TRBJ2-7; D not resolved. V lost 4 bases to trimming and J lost 2 bases, with 6 bases between them. The germline V gene has CDR1 MDHEN and CDR2 SYDVKM. The CDR3 totals 12 residues. CDR3 in amino acids: CASSSLTYEQYF. The CDR3 DNA reads as TGTGCCAGCAGTTCGTTAACCTACGAGCAGTACTTC. Full variable domain (outside the CDR3, taken from reference TRBV28 and TRBJ2-7): DVKVTQSSRYLVKRTGEKVFLECVQDMDHENMFWYRQDPGLGLRLIYFSYDVKMKEKGDIPEGYSVSREKKERFSLILESASTNQTSMYLCASSSLTYEQYFGPGTRLTVT.

This chain connects TRBV27 to TRBJ1-2, with D perhaps matching TRBD1 (6 bases). V was shortened by 6 bases and J by 3 bases, with 20 bases between the two germline ends. The CDR3 spans 16 residues. Germline CDR1 and CDR2: MNHEY and SMNVEV (reference sequence). CDR3 sequence (DNA): TGTGCCAGCAGGCCCCGGCCAGGGGACTGGTACTATGGCTACACCTTC. This encodes CASRPRPGDWYYGYTF.

The rearrangement joins TRBV7-9 to TRBJ1-1, with D unclear. This CDR3 spans 12 amino acids. V shed 7 bases and J shed 2 bases, with 8 bases lying between them. The germline CDR1 and CDR2 sequences are SEHNR and FQNEAQ (reference sequence). The CDR3 bases are TGTGCCAGCACCTTGGACAACACTGAAGCTTTCTTT. This translates into CASTLDNTEAFF. Supplemented by reference TRBV7-9 and TRBJ1-1, the full variable domain reads DTGVSQNPRHKITKRGQNVTFRCDPISEHNRLYWYRQTLGQGPEFLTYFQNEAQLEKSRLLSDRFSAERPKGSFSTLEIQRTEQGDSAMYLCASTLDNTEAFFGQGTRLTVV.

This clone was seen just once. The J gene is TRBJ2-5, the V gene TRBV14; the D is unclear. CDR3 size: 15 residues. V was trimmed by 0 bases and J by 2 bases, leaving 10 bases between them. From germline, CDR1 is SGHDN and CDR2 FVKESK. This CDR3 reads CASSQDSQAQETQYF. The DNA of the CDR3 is TGTGCCAGCAGCCAAGATTCCCAGGCGCAAGAGACCCAGTACTTC.

The rearrangement links TRBV9 to TRBJ2-7; D not resolved. Deletions cut 0 bases from V and 1 base from J, with 5 bases between. CDR3 length equals 13 residues. Looked up from germline, CDR1 is SGDLS and CDR2 is YYNGEE. CDR3 DNA: TGTGCCAGCAGCGTAGACATTTCCTACGAGCAGTACTTC. Translating gives CASSVDISYEQYF.

The V call is TRBV6-5, the J call TRBJ2-1; 9 nucleotides align to TRBD2. CDR1 is MNHEY, CDR2 SVGAGI, per germline. The CDR3 covers 16 residues. The ends lost 2 bases at V and 2 bases at J; junction bases unmatched: 4. The CDR3 bases are TGTGCCAGCAGTTACGTGTCTAGCGGGACCTACAATGAGCAGTTCTTC. It yields the protein CASSYVSSGTYNEQFF.

V usage is TRBV6-5 and J usage is TRBJ2-7; TRBD2 aligns across 8 bases. The CDR3 covers 13 residues. V was pared by 2 bases and J by 7 bases, with 4 bases of the junction left unmatched. Per the germline V gene, CDR1 is MNHEY and CDR2 is SVGAGI. The CDR3 loop is CASSYLREGEQYF. CDR3 in DNA: TGTGCCAGCAGTTACCTCCGGGAGGGAGAGCAGTACTTC.

This chain links TRBV19 with TRBJ1-1, with 8 bases fitting TRBD1. The CDR3 length is 13 residues. Germline V CDR1 and CDR2: LNHDA, SQIVND (reference sequence). V lost 7 bases, J lost 1 base, and 2 bases stayed unmatched. CDR3 region: CASKQGANTEAFF. The CDR3 DNA is TGTGCCAGTAAGCAGGGGGCGAACACTGAAGCTTTCTTT.

The chain uses TRBV5-1 and TRBJ2-1, with a weak D call TRBD1 (6 bases). Germline CDR1 reads SGHRS; CDR2 reads YFSETQ. Trimming stripped 0 bases from V and 2 bases from J, with 9 bases between. The CDR3 runs to 15 residues. The CDR3 loop reads CASSLGQGTYNEQFF. The CDR3 DNA follows: TGCGCCAGCAGCTTGGGTCAGGGGACCTACAATGAGCAGTTCTTC.